Listed here are 3 T cell receptor beta chains from one sample, sequenced in a study of vaccination and CD4 T cells after COVID-19. The treatment is: approximately 9-day PBMC culture with coronavirus spike peptide pools or control peptides (ViraFEST assay). Once obtained from cultured CD4+ T cells, the DNA was sequenced using the Oncomine TCR Beta short-read assay. TCRdb passed the PCR reads through MiXCR, listing each CDR3 protein once. The data hold about 26,000 distinct CDR3 sequences, with 64% observed a single time. No cognate antigen is known for these TCRs. The source material was CD4+ T cells from blood, cultured in vitro. Receptors were obtained from a human donor who had recovered from COVID-19.

The CDR3 DNA is TGTGCCAGCATCCGATTTGCGGGGTTGAACACTGAAGCTTTCTTT. Amino acids: CASIRFAGLNTEAFF. The gene calls are TRBV27 and TRBJ1-1; D remains unclear. This CDR3 has 15 residues. V lost 7 bases to trimming and J lost 0 bases, with 15 bases between them. CDR1 MNHEY and CDR2 SMNVEV come from the germline V gene (reference sequence).

V and J are TRBV18 and TRBJ1-1, with D uncertain. In germline, CDR1 is KGHSH, CDR2 LQKENI. V dropped 2 bases and J dropped 0 bases, with 7 bases sitting between them. This CDR3 has 14 residues. The CDR3 DNA reads as TGTGCCAGCTCACCAACAGCTATGAACACTGAAGCTTTCTTT. It codes for CASSPTAMNTEAFF.

The gene calls are TRBV7-2 and TRBJ2-1; 11 nucleotides match TRBD2. Germline CDR1 and CDR2: SGHTA and FQGNSA. With V trimmed by 5 bases and J by 9 bases, 18 bases remained unmatched. This CDR3 is 18 amino acids long. The DNA of the CDR3 is TGTGCCAGCAGCCAGAAACCCCTCACTAGCGGGAGTCAACGTGAGCAGTTCTTC. As protein: CASSQKPLTSGSQREQFF.